The TCR beta chain described here comes from a study of CD8 T cells in Susac syndrome. RNA was extracted with the RNeasy kit, and a quantity of roughly 0.45 to 1 ug was reverse transcribed using random hexamers. TCRdb passed the immunoSEQ multiplex PCR reads through MiXCR, listing each CDR3 protein once. The table records under 200,000 distinct CDR3 sequences, about 96% of them present only once. The CDR3 contains 16 residues. The V segment lost 6 bases and the J segment 2 bases; nucleotides outside the gene matches: 3. The sequencing input was CD4+ T cells from PBMCs. This sequence joins TRBV12-3 or TRBV12-4 and TRBJ1-6; TRBD1 matches 11 bases. This receptor was taken from a human donor with Susac syndrome. The CDR3 region is CASSLGQGAYNSPLHF. Here the CDR3 DNA reads TGTGCCAGCAGCTTGGGACAGGGGGCCTATAATTCACCCCTCCACTTT.